This T cell receptor (beta chain) was retrieved from a study of beta chain features in type 1 diabetes. Study-level findings and limits: In every one of the four CD4+ subsets, TCRB CDR3s were moderately but significantly shorter in Type 1 diabetes patients.

This CDR3 region has 14 residues. CDR1 WNHNN and CDR2 SYGVQD come from the germline V gene (reference sequence). V lost 2 bases and J lost 6, with 11 bases in between. The sequenced template was cDNA made from the entire isolated RNA. Sequenced by immunoSEQ multiplex PCR; TCRdb stores in-frame clones only, minus some. The sample consists of around 250,000 clones, around 13% of them appearing once. With respect to this clone: Its target is unknown.

The sequenced sample was naive CD4+ T cells from blood. This receptor was obtained from a man aged 30 to 39 with type 1 diabetes. This sequence joins TRBV10-1 and TRBJ2-1, with TRBD1 as a possible D gene (5 bases). The CDR3 DNA is TGCGCCAGCAGTGAGAAGGGGAAAGTCAATGAGCAGTTCTTC. This translates into CASSEKGKVNEQFF.